The 26 T cell receptor beta chains listed next were all sequenced from one sample in a study of Ad26.COV2.S vaccination and SARS-CoV-2 variants. Profiling relied on immunoSEQ multiplex PCR, and the TCRdb table lists in-frame clones only, not all of them. The sample includes about half a million clones, 80% to 90% of them seen just once. Treatment: around 19 received Ad26.COV2.S at low or high dose, single or two shots; 5 received placebo; per-sample allocation not given. The investigators took samples on day 63 after the first vaccine or placebo injection. The specimen comprised peripheral blood, sampled in a trial of Ad26.COV2.S vaccine versus placebo. The receptors come from a person between 18 and 65 years old who received the Ad26.COV2.S COVID-19 vaccine or a placebo.

The rearrangement links TRBV5-1 to TRBJ2-1, with D perhaps TRBD2 (5 bases). Germline-derived CDR1 and CDR2 are SGHRS and YFSETQ. CDR3 length: 14 amino acids. V shed 0 bases and J shed 8 bases, with 12 bases lying between them. The CDR3 region is CASSLATAADEQFF. The CDR3 nucleotides read TGCGCCAGCAGCTTGGCTACAGCGGCGGATGAGCAGTTCTTC.

This clone was seen a single time. V gene TRBV28 combines with J gene TRBJ1-6, with D hard to call. Per germline, CDR1 MDHEN and CDR2 SYDVKM. CDR3 length equals 13 residues. V lost 7 bases to trimming and J lost 6 bases, with 10 bases between them. CDR3 bases: TGTGCCAGCACGGGATCAGTTAATTCACCCCTCCACTTT. This sequence encodes CASTGSVNSPLHF. The variable domain in full, completed from reference TRBV28 and TRBJ1-6, reads DVKVTQSSRYLVKRTGEKVFLECVQDMDHENMFWYRQDPGLGLRLIYFSYDVKMKEKGDIPEGYSVSREKKERFSLILESASTNQTSMYLCASTGSVNSPLHFGNGTRLTVT.

This clone was recorded once. J is TRBJ1-1 and V is TRBV2; a weak D match, TRBD1 (5 bases). Trimming cost V 3 bases and J 4 bases, with 12 bases left between them. CDR1 is SNHLY, CDR2 FYNNEI, per germline. The CDR3 sequence is 14 residues long. The CDR3 nucleotides are TGTGCCAGCAGTGACTTACAGGCCGGCACTGAAGCTTTCTTT. Translating gives CASSDLQAGTEAFF.

The chain has TRBV5-1 and TRBJ2-6; 10 bases line up with TRBD1. Per germline, CDR1 SGHRS and CDR2 YFSETQ. Unmatched junction bases numbered 20, after V lost 4 bases and J lost 1 base. CDR3 length equals 22 residues. CDR3 amino acids: CASSKTPGQGNVKASGANVLTF. The CDR3 bases are TGCGCCAGCAGCAAAACACCGGGACAGGGGAATGTCAAAGCTTCTGGGGCCAACGTCCTGACTTTC.

The genes are TRBV5-4 and TRBJ2-5, with TRBD1 matching 8 bases. Trimming at V came to 3 bases and at J to 5 bases, leaving 6 bases not matched to a gene. CDR1 and CDR2 from the germline V gene are SGHNT and YYREEE (reference sequence). The CDR3 is 14 amino acids. In DNA, the CDR3 is TGTGCCAGCAGCTCGGACAGGGTAGGGGAGACCCAGTACTTC. As protein: CASSSDRVGETQYF.

CDR3 DNA sequence: TGTGCCAGCACCCAAGGAGACAGAGAAGCTTTCTTT. This translates into CASTQGDREAFF. J is TRBJ1-1 and V is TRBV6-5, with D perhaps matching TRBD1 (5 bases). V was cut by 7 bases and J by 8 bases, with 14 bases left in between. This CDR3 has 12 residues. CDR1 is MNHEY, CDR2 SVGAGI, per germline.

The chain uses TRBV25-1 and TRBJ2-2; D remains ambiguous. V was clipped by 2 bases and J by 3 bases, with 4 bases between them. Germline V CDR1 and CDR2: MGHDK, SYGVNS. This CDR3 is built from 13 residues. CDR3 nucleotide sequence: TGTGCCAGCAGTGAACAGTACACCGGGGAGCTGTTTTTT. This sequence encodes CASSEQYTGELFF.

A note on this clone: This CDR3 is also generated by other DNA sequences in the sample. This chain's CDR3 is CASSSTGDYGYTF. The CDR3 nucleotides read TGTGCCAGCAGCTCGACAGGGGATTATGGCTACACCTTC. V gene TRBV7-2 combines with J gene TRBJ1-2; the match to TRBD1 covers 8 bases. The CDR3 contains 13 residues. From germline, CDR1 is SGHTA and CDR2 FQGNSA. The trim removed 4 bases at V and 5 bases at J, leaving 3 bases unmatched.

The chain recombines TRBV2 with TRBJ1-1; D is ambiguous. Germline values: CDR1 SNHLY, CDR2 FYNNEI. The germline V and J ends were trimmed by 8 bases and 1 base, with 5 bases remaining between them. CDR3 length: 11 residues. The CDR3 is CASPSNTEAFF. Written as DNA, the CDR3 is TGTGCCAGCCCGTCGAACACTGAAGCTTTCTTT.

This clone showed up just once. The chain carries TRBV24-1 and TRBJ2-1; TRBD2 matches at 9 bases. The CDR3 is made up of 11 amino acids. With 12 bases clipped from V and 11 bases from J, the junction kept 7 bases outside the gene matches. Germline CDR1 and CDR2: KGHDR and SFDVKD. CDR3 nucleotide sequence: TGTGCCGCCGGGACTAGCCGTCAGCAGTTCTTC. It codes for CAAGTSRQQFF.

This clone was seen just once. The chain employs TRBV5-1 and TRBJ2-7; D unresolved. Germline V gives CDR1 SGHRS, CDR2 YFSETQ. This CDR3 is built from 14 residues. Trimming removed 0 bases from V and 3 bases from J, with 10 bases in between. The CDR3 coding sequence is TGCGCCAGCAGCTTGGCCCCGGAACACTACGAGCAGTACTTC. Residues: CASSLAPEHYEQYF.

This rearrangement joins TRBV7-9 to TRBJ2-5; 7 bases map to TRBD2. Germline V gene lookup returns CDR1 SEHNR and CDR2 FQNEAQ (reference sequence). This CDR3 comprises 14 residues. V was clipped by 4 bases and J by 2 bases; unmatched bases: 4. The CDR3 protein is CASSYPGGQETQYF. In DNA, the CDR3 is TGTGCCAGCAGCTACCCCGGGGGGCAAGAGACCCAGTACTTC.

V gene TRBV7-2 combines with J gene TRBJ2-7; D may correspond to TRBD1 or TRBD2 (5 bases each). Trimming cost V 3 bases and J 4 bases, with 19 bases left between them. The CDR3 is made up of 16 amino acids. Germline V CDR1 and CDR2: SGHTA, FQGNSA. The CDR3 region is CASSLRTGLQIYEQYF. DNA of the CDR3: TGTGCCAGCAGCTTGCGGACGGGGCTCCAGATTTACGAGCAGTACTTC.

This rearrangement joins TRBV27 to TRBJ2-7; 10 positions match TRBD1. V gave up 0 bases and J gave up 2 bases; unmatched junction bases: 4. The CDR3 length is 16 residues. CDR1 and CDR2 from the germline V gene are MNHEY and SMNVEV (reference sequence). The CDR3 loop reads CASSLSPGTGAYEQYF. CDR3 DNA: TGTGCCAGCAGTTTATCCCCCGGGACAGGGGCCTACGAGCAGTACTTC.

The V gene is TRBV3-1 (or the pseudogene TRBV3-2), the J gene TRBJ1-2; 7 bases agree with TRBD1. The CDR3 sequence is 14 residues long. The germline V gene has CDR1 LGHDT and CDR2 YNNKEL (reference sequence). V was clipped by 0 bases and J by 4 bases; unmatched bases: 2. The CDR3 DNA sequence: TGTGCCAGCAGCCAAGAAGACAGGGCCTATGGCTACACCTTC. Translated, it gives CASSQEDRAYGYTF.

This clone came up many times. The rearrangement links TRBV5-4 to TRBJ1-1, with D uncertain. Trimming left V 1 base short and J 1 base short, with 14 bases between. Germline V gene lookup returns CDR1 SGHNT and CDR2 YYREEE (reference sequence). The CDR3 is 16 amino acids. In DNA, the CDR3 is TGTGCCAGCAGCTTGCCCAGGCTCATCGGGAACACTGAAGCTTTCTTT. Translating gives CASSLPRLIGNTEAFF. The full variable domain, with the rest looked up from reference TRBV5-4 and TRBJ1-1, is ETGVTQSPTHLIKTRGQQVTLRCSSQSGHNTVSWYQQALGQGPQFIFQYYREEENGRGNFPPRFSGLQFPNYSSELNVNALELDDSALYLCASSLPRLIGNTEAFFGQGTRLTVV.

The genes are TRBV6-2 or TRBV6-3 and TRBJ2-7, with D unresolved. The ends were cut back, 2 bases at V and 5 bases at J, with 10 bases in the middle. The CDR3 contains 13 residues. Germline CDR1 reads MNHEY; CDR2 reads SVGEGT. The DNA of the CDR3 is TGTGCCAGCAGTTACATGGGTCTTAACGAGCAGTACTTC. Translation gives CASSYMGLNEQYF.

In its sample, this clone was seen many times. V gene TRBV10-2 combines with J gene TRBJ2-1; 13 bases match TRBD2. Germline lookup yields CDR1 WSHSY and CDR2 SAAADI. With 10 bases clipped from V and 10 bases from J, the junction kept 19 bases outside the gene matches. This CDR3 has 17 amino acids. The CDR3 coding sequence is TGCGCCACCTTCAACCTTCGGACTAGCGGGAGTATACGGGAGCAGTTCTTC. This codes for CATFNLRTSGSIREQFF.

The chain combines TRBV5-1 with TRBJ1-1; 10 nucleotides align to TRBD1. This CDR3 comprises 15 residues. From germline, CDR1 is SGHRS and CDR2 YFSETQ. Unmatched junction bases numbered 4, after V lost 4 bases and J lost 1 base. The CDR3 DNA follows: TGCGCCAGCAGCCAGACAGGGGGCGCGAACACTGAAGCTTTCTTT. Its translation is CASSQTGGANTEAFF.

V and J are TRBV7-9 and TRBJ1-1, with D possibly TRBD1 on 6 matching bases. CDR1 and CDR2 (germline): SEHNR, FQNEAQ (reference sequence). V lost 1 base to trimming and J lost 8 bases, with 8 bases between them. This CDR3 is 12 amino acids long. This CDR3 reads CASSLGGQEAFF. The CDR3 coding sequence is TGTGCCAGCAGCTTAGGCGGACAGGAAGCTTTCTTT.

The chain couples TRBV12-3 or TRBV12-4 to TRBJ1-2; no firm D call. The CDR3 is 13 residues long. The ends were cut back, 2 bases at V and 5 bases at J, with 9 bases in the middle. Here the CDR3 DNA reads TGTGCCAGCAGTTTATTTCTGGAATATGGCTACACCTTC. This encodes CASSLFLEYGYTF.

This rearrangement joins TRBV24-1 to TRBJ2-7; TRBD2 matches at 10 bases. With V trimmed by 3 bases and J by 2 bases, 9 bases remained unmatched. The CDR3 is made up of 17 amino acids. Germline V CDR1 and CDR2: KGHDR, SFDVKD. The CDR3 DNA follows: TGTGCCACCAGTGATGTAATGACTAGCGGGCCTGCCTACGAGCAGTACTTC. Encoded protein: CATSDVMTSGPAYEQYF.

The chain joins TRBV2 to TRBJ2-2; no reliable D call. The CDR3 has 11 residues. V lost 7 bases, J lost 15 bases, and 15 bases lay in between. The germline V gene encodes CDR1 SNHLY and CDR2 FYNNEI. CDR3 nucleotides: TGTGCCAGCATGAGTAGGTCCAAGGTGTTTTTT. It encodes CASMSRSKVFF. Full variable domain (outside the CDR3, taken from reference TRBV2 and TRBJ2-2): EPEVTQTPSHQVTQMGQEVILRCVPISNHLYFYWYRQILGQKVEFLVSFYNNEISEKSEIFDDQFSVERPDGSNFTLKIRSTKLEDSAMYFCASMSRSKVFFGEGSRLTVL.

To note about this clone: No DNA is shown, since the ends of the CDR3 on it are uncertain; the CDR3 is the one TCRdb lists. The CDR3 reads CASSTSGSYGYTF. This chain uses TRBV28 with TRBJ1-2. In germline, CDR1 is MDHEN, CDR2 SYDVKM. Termini included, the CDR3 measures 13 amino acids.

The chain combines TRBV27 with TRBJ1-2; unclear D gene. V was pared by 6 bases and J by 4 bases, with 15 bases between. Looked up from germline, CDR1 is MNHEY and CDR2 is SMNVEV (reference sequence). This CDR3 comprises 14 residues. The CDR3, as DNA: TGTGCCAGCAGCCCGCACGGGCCGCCCTATGGCTACACCTTC. This encodes CASSPHGPPYGYTF.

This clone was seen a single time. The chain is built from TRBV28 and TRBJ2-7, with 7 bases that match TRBD2. Germline loops: CDR1 MDHEN, CDR2 SYDVKM. This CDR3 region has 15 residues. V gave up 4 bases and J gave up 4 bases; unmatched junction bases: 10. The DNA for the CDR3 is TGTGCCAGCAGTTCCTTGGGAGGGATGGGTTACGAGCAGTACTTC. As protein: CASSSLGGMGYEQYF. Looking up the rest from reference TRBV28 and TRBJ2-7 gives the full variable domain: DVKVTQSSRYLVKRTGEKVFLECVQDMDHENMFWYRQDPGLGLRLIYFSYDVKMKEKGDIPEGYSVSREKKERFSLILESASTNQTSMYLCASSSLGGMGYEQYFGPGTRLTVT.